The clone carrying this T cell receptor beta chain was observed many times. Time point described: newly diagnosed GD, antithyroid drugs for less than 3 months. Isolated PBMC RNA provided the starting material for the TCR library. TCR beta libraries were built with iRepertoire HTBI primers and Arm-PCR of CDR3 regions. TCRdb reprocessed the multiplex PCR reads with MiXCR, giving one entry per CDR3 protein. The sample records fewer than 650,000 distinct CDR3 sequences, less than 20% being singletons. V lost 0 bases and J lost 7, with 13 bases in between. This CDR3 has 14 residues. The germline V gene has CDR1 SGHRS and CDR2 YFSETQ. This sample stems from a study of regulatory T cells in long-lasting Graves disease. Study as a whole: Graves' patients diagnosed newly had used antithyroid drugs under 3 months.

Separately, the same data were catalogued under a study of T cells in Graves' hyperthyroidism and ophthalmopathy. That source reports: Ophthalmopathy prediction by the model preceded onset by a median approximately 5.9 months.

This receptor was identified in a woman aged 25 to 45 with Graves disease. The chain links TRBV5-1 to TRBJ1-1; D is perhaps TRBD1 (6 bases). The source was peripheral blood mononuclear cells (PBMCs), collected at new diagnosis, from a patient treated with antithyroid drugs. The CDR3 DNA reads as TGCGCCAGCAGCTTGGGGGACCGGACAGATGAAGCTTTCTTT. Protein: CASSLGDRTDEAFF.